This TCR beta chain was recorded in a study of blood T cells in healthy people across ages. Study-wide results and limits: Per million T cells, TCR beta diversity dropped roughly linearly as age increased.

Next came a second PCR, run for about 6 to 11 cycles, which used a sample-barcoded 5' primer along with a J-beta primer mix. One entry per CDR3 protein results from TCRdb running MiXCR on the 5' RACE reads. This repertoire shows about 1,500,000 distinct CDR3 sequences, over 25% found once; its top ten account for over 7%. This clonotype has only a few counts. The antigen is not known. The TCR was taken from a woman between 25 and 40 years old in good health. Source material: blood.

The CDR3, as DNA: TGTGCCAGCAGGGAGCCGAGCACAGATACGCAGTATTTT. Residues: CASREPSTDTQYF. This rearrangement joins TRBV6-6 to TRBJ2-3; the D is unclear. The CDR3 extends over 13 amino acids. Trimming removed 6 bases at V and 0 bases at J, with 7 bases between. CDR1 and CDR2 (germline): MNHNY, SVGAGI (reference sequence).